The 24 T cell receptor beta chains below were found in one sample sequenced in a study of blood T cell repertoires in COVID-19. Profiling relied on immunoSEQ multiplex PCR, and the TCRdb table lists in-frame clones only, not all of them. The sample includes roughly 87,000 clones, roughly 83% of them seen just once. The sample consisted of peripheral blood. Source of these receptors: a human donor in a cohort sampled during active COVID-19.

The V call is TRBV10-3, the J call TRBJ2-5; D perhaps matches TRBD2 (5 bases). This CDR3 comprises 13 residues. Trimming stripped 3 bases from V and 9 bases from J, with 14 bases between. The germline CDR1 and CDR2 sequences are ENHRY and SYGVKD. The CDR3 protein is CAISDRALEAQYF. DNA for the CDR3: TGTGCCATCAGTGATCGAGCCCTGGAGGCCCAGTACTTC.

V gene TRBV19 combines with J gene TRBJ1-6; possible D gene TRBD1, 5 bases. Trimming pared 7 bases from V and 10 bases from J, leaving 20 bases between. This CDR3 is built from 15 residues. In germline, CDR1 is LNHDA, CDR2 SQIVND (reference sequence). This CDR3 reads CASTPLGQPDSPLHF. The CDR3 DNA follows: TGTGCCAGTACCCCCCTGGGGCAGCCCGACTCACCCCTCCACTTT.

For the CDR3, the DNA is TGCGCCAGCAGGGAGCGGGAGTTGGAAGAGACCCAGTACTTC. It encodes CASRERELEETQYF. The chain recombines TRBV10-1 with TRBJ2-5; 8 positions agree with TRBD2. The germline V gene has CDR1 WNHNN and CDR2 SYGVQD (reference sequence). The V segment lost 6 bases and the J segment 3 bases; nucleotides outside the gene matches: 6. CDR3 length: 14 amino acids.

As for this clone: At one of its ends the junction is not consistent with the germline gene, which may arise from a read error. The chain employs TRBV4-3 and TRBJ2-5, with TRBD2 as a possible D gene (6 bases). The germline gives CDR1 LGHNA, CDR2 YSLEER. This CDR3 comprises 13 residues. CDR3 residues: CASSQDISGGLDF. As DNA, the CDR3 is TGCGCCAGCAGCCAAGATATATCCGGGGGATTAGACTTC.

This chain connects TRBV7-6 to TRBJ1-1; D remains unclear. The CDR3 is 14 residues long. Germline values: CDR1 SGHVS, CDR2 FNYEAQ. V shed 6 bases and J shed 0 bases, with 11 bases lying between them. Here the CDR3 reads CASRPGNMNTEAFF. The CDR3 DNA reads as TGTGCCAGCAGACCGGGAAACATGAACACTGAAGCTTTCTTT.

This clone came up once. The V and J genes are TRBV7-2 and TRBJ1-1; 8 positions agree with TRBD1. Germline V gene lookup returns CDR1 SGHTA and CDR2 FQGNSA. Losses at the gene ends were 4 bases for V and 10 bases for J; bases not matched to a gene: 8. The CDR3 length is 13 residues. The CDR3 reads CASSSTGEGAAFF. The CDR3 DNA sequence: TGTGCCAGCAGCTCGACAGGGGAGGGGGCAGCTTTCTTT.

J is TRBJ2-3 and V is TRBV20-1; no clear D gene. Trimming shortened V by 6 bases and J by 6 bases, and 10 bases separated the two germline ends. Per germline, CDR1 DFQATT and CDR2 SNEGSKA (reference sequence). The CDR3 covers 11 residues. Written as DNA, the CDR3 is TGCAGTGCCTCCCCCGAGGATACGCAGTATTTT. This gives the protein CSASPEDTQYF.

The chain couples TRBV11-2 to TRBJ1-1; tentative D call: TRBD1 (5 bases). V dropped 3 bases and J dropped 3 bases, with 14 bases sitting between them. Per the germline V gene, CDR1 is SGHAT and CDR2 is FQNNGV. The CDR3 runs to 15 residues. Here the CDR3 reads CASSFTGGRDTEAFF. CDR3 bases: TGTGCCAGCAGCTTTACGGGGGGAAGGGACACTGAAGCTTTCTTT.

The chain links TRBV7-2 to TRBJ2-3; 10 bases match TRBD2. The junction had 4 bases not matched to a gene; V was cut back by 3 bases and J by 1 base. The CDR3 is 16 residues long. CDR1 and CDR2 (germline): SGHTA, FQGNSA. The CDR3 protein is CASSFRAGGGTDTQYF. CDR3 bases: TGTGCCAGCAGCTTCCGAGCGGGGGGGGGCACAGATACGCAGTATTTT.

V gene TRBV19 combines with J gene TRBJ2-1, with 10 nucleotides matching TRBD2. V was pared by 7 bases and J by 10 bases, with 10 bases of the junction left unmatched. The CDR3 consists of 14 residues. CDR1 is LNHDA and CDR2 is SQIVND in the germline V gene (reference sequence). CDR3 loop: CASNLAGAFKEQFF. DNA of the CDR3: TGTGCCAGTAACCTAGCGGGAGCCTTCAAAGAGCAGTTCTTC.

This sequence joins TRBV7-9 and TRBJ2-7; 8 nucleotides agree with TRBD2. The CDR3 is 16 amino acids. V was pared by 1 base and J by 3 bases, with 8 bases of the junction left unmatched. The V gene's germline CDR1 is SEHNR and CDR2 FQNEAQ (reference sequence). CDR3 residues: CASSLGGLAGLYEQYF. The CDR3 region has the DNA TGTGCCAGCAGCTTAGGGGGGCTAGCGGGTCTCTACGAGCAGTACTTC.

With regard to this clone: Other DNA sequences from this sample encode an identical CDR3 as well. The chain carries TRBV7-3 and TRBJ2-1; 11 bases fit TRBD2. V was clipped by 2 bases and J by 6 bases; unmatched bases: 3. Germline V gene lookup returns CDR1 SGHTA and CDR2 FQGTGA. The CDR3 has 15 residues. This chain's CDR3 is CASSLLAGGPNEQFF. CDR3 in DNA: TGTGCCAGCAGCTTATTAGCGGGAGGGCCCAATGAGCAGTTCTTC. Together with reference TRBV7-3 and TRBJ2-1, the CDR3 gives the full variable domain: GAGVSQTPSNKVTEKGKYVELRCDPISGHTALYWYRQSLGQGPEFLIYFQGTGAADDSGLPNDRFFAVRPEGSVSTLKIQRTERGDSAVYLCASSLLAGGPNEQFFGPGTRLTVL.

This chain connects TRBV27 to TRBJ2-7, with 11 bases matching TRBD1. V lost 5 bases and J lost 5; bases outside the gene matches: 8. The length of the CDR3 is 15 residues. Germline V gives CDR1 MNHEY, CDR2 SMNVEV (reference sequence). The CDR3 here is CASSPRGQGADEQYF. The CDR3 DNA is TGTGCCAGCAGTCCACGCGGACAGGGGGCCGACGAGCAGTACTTC.

V and J are TRBV28 and TRBJ2-5; no firm D call. This CDR3 has 13 residues. CDR1 is MDHEN and CDR2 is SYDVKM in the germline V gene. With 11 bases removed from V and 1 base from J, the gap between germline ends came to 14 bases. The CDR3 nucleotides are TGTGCCTCCCAGCGCTTATCCCAAGAGACCCAGTACTTC. This encodes CASQRLSQETQYF.

Points on this clone: At one end the junction does not follow the germline gene, possibly because of a read error. V usage is TRBV20-1 and J usage is TRBJ2-5, with TRBD1 matching over 9 bases. The CDR3 runs to 10 residues. In germline, CDR1 is DFQATT, CDR2 SNEGSKA (reference sequence). The CDR3 DNA follows: TGCAGTGCCTCCGGGACAGGGCTCCACTTC. Amino acids: CSASGTGLHF.

The chain links TRBV12-3 or TRBV12-4 to TRBJ2-7; tentatively, D is TRBD1 (5 bases). V dropped 3 bases and J dropped 3 bases, with 9 bases sitting between them. The CDR3 is 13 amino acids. The CDR3 DNA reads TGTGCCAGCAGTTTTGACAGAGGCTACGAGCAGTACTTC. Translation: CASSFDRGYEQYF.

The CDR3 loop is CASSPGTGFNEQFF. CDR3 bases: TGTGCCAGCAGCCCCGGGACAGGGTTCAATGAGCAGTTCTTC. The V call is TRBV28, the J call TRBJ2-1, with 9 positions matching TRBD1. The V gene end was trimmed by 6 bases and the J gene end by 6 bases; junction bases not matched to a gene: 6. From germline, CDR1 is MDHEN and CDR2 SYDVKM. The CDR3 is 14 amino acids.

This clone was recorded only once. The genes are TRBV28 and TRBJ2-1; 8 nucleotides agree with TRBD2. CDR1 and CDR2 (germline): MDHEN, SYDVKM. The CDR3 is 13 residues long. The J segment lost 9 bases and the V segment lost 10 bases, leaving 11 bases of the junction unmatched. In nucleotides, the CDR3 is TGTGCCAATGGCGGGAGGACTACAGGTGAGCAGTTCTTC. It codes for CANGGRTTGEQFF.

V usage is TRBV19 and J usage is TRBJ1-5; the D is unclear. This CDR3 is 15 amino acids long. Germline CDR1 LNHDA, CDR2 SQIVND (reference sequence). V gave up 5 bases and J gave up 1 base, with 12 bases separating them. The CDR3 region is CASSSPGGSNQPQHF. The CDR3 nucleotides are TGTGCCAGTAGTTCCCCGGGTGGGAGCAATCAGCCCCAGCATTTT.

J is TRBJ1-2 and V is TRBV5-4, with 8 nucleotides matching TRBD1. With V trimmed by 2 bases and J by 3 bases, 3 bases remained unmatched. Germline CDR1 and CDR2: SGHNT and YYREEE (reference sequence). CDR3 size: 14 residues. CDR3 nucleotide sequence: TGTGCCAGCAGCTTTCAGGGGGCGGACTATGGCTACACCTTC. Its protein is CASSFQGADYGYTF.

The rearrangement links TRBV6-5 to TRBJ2-2; weak D call: TRBD1 (6 bases). CDR1 MNHEY and CDR2 SVGAGI come from the germline V gene. The CDR3 totals 15 residues. V was pared by 5 bases and J by 0 bases, with 10 bases between. CDR3 in amino acids: CASSLGGTNTGELFF. DNA of the CDR3: TGTGCCAGCAGTCTTGGGGGCACGAACACCGGGGAGCTGTTTTTT.

V gene TRBV2 combines with J gene TRBJ1-1, with D possibly being TRBD1 (6 bases). The CDR3 spans 14 residues. V lost 6 bases to trimming and J lost 6 bases, with 17 bases between them. Germline assignment: CDR1 SNHLY and CDR2 FYNNEI. DNA of the CDR3: TGTGCCAGCAGGAGGGACACAAGGGGCCCTGAAGCTTTCTTT. Encoded protein: CASRRDTRGPEAFF.

The J gene is TRBJ1-4, the V gene TRBV27; 7 bases line up with TRBD1. Germline trimming cut 5 bases from V and 4 bases from J; bases unmatched to any gene: 7. This CDR3 is 15 amino acids long. The germline CDR1 and CDR2 sequences are MNHEY and SMNVEV (reference sequence). The CDR3 DNA reads as TGTGCCAGCAGTAGACTCCGGGACAGTAATGAAAAACTGTTTTTT. This gives the protein CASSRLRDSNEKLFF.

The chain recombines TRBV9 with TRBJ1-1, with 9 bases fitting TRBD1. The junction had 5 bases not matched to a gene; V was cut back by 3 bases and J by 2 bases. The CDR3 length is 15 residues. Germline values: CDR1 SGDLS, CDR2 YYNGEE. CDR3 protein: CASSAGTGTNTEAFF. CDR3 DNA: TGTGCCAGCAGCGCCGGGACAGGGACTAACACTGAAGCTTTCTTT.